The rows below give T cell receptor beta chains drawn from one sample of a study of OX40 agonist ivuxolimab in advanced cancers. Libraries were prepared by immunoSEQ multiplex PCR; TCRdb keeps only in-frame clonotypes and omits some of them. The table shows over 65,000 clones, with roughly 87% occurring only once. The input for sequencing was CD4+ or CD8+ T cells sorted from blood, taken in a trial of the OX40 agonist ivuxolimab. These receptor sequences come from an adult with an advanced solid tumor such as melanoma, head and neck, liver or kidney cancer. CDR3s include the opening cysteine and the closing phenylalanine or tryptophan. Each record gives: D gene, clone size, J gene, V gene, CDR3 length, CDR3 protein, CDR3 DNA. D genes are given only for firm matches. Rows give clone size only sometimes, using once, few, many, or a class for an expanded clone.

.	.	TRBJ2-7	TRBV19	16	CASSARWDGPSGEQYF	TGTGCCAGTAGCGCGCGCTGGGACGGACCATCCGGCGAGCAGTACTTC
.	.	TRBJ2-3	TRBV5-1	11	CAAGSGDTQYF	TGCGCCGCAGGGAGCGGGGATACGCAGTATTTT
.	.	TRBJ1-1	TRBV9	13	CASSVRENTEAFF	TGTGCCAGCAGCGTGAGAGAAAACACTGAAGCTTTCTTT
.	.	TRBJ2-3	TRBV6-1	13	CASSASLEQGQYF	TGTGCCAGCAGTGCATCACTAGAGCAGGGTCAGTATTTT
.	.	TRBJ1-2	TRBV28	15	CASSTGGGWAYGYTF	TGTGCCAGCAGTACCGGCGGGGGGTGGGCCTATGGCTACACCTTC
.	.	TRBJ2-5	TRBV2	15	CASSPLGGYQETQYF	TGTGCCAGCAGCCCTCTTGGAGGCTACCAAGAGACCCAGTACTTC
.	.	TRBJ1-2	TRBV10-1	13	CASSESSIYGYTF	TGCGCCAGCAGTGAGTCGAGTATCTATGGCTACACCTTC
.	.	TRBJ2-1	TRBV27	13	CASSEYWGNEQFF	TGTGCCAGCAGCGAATATTGGGGCAATGAGCAGTTCTTC
TRBD2	.	TRBJ2-7	TRBV6-1	16	CASSDQRLAGGREQYF	TGTGCCAGCAGTGACCAGAGACTAGCGGGGGGGCGGGAGCAGTACTTC
.	.	TRBJ1-1	TRBV6-1	11	CASSPNTEAFF	TGTGCCAGCAGCCCAAACACTGAAGCTTTCTTT
TRBD1	once	TRBJ2-5	TRBV18	17	CASSPLSDRGFLETQYF	TGTGCCAGCTCACCGCTATCGGACAGGGGGTTCCTGGAGACCCAGTACTTC
.	.	TRBJ2-1	TRBV4-1	16	CASSQGAGPRSNEQFF	TGCGCCAGCAGCCAAGGGGCGGGACCCCGGAGTAATGAGCAGTTCTTC
.	.	TRBJ1-1	TRBV2	14	CASTVRKRNTEAFF	TGTGCCAGCACGGTACGAAAGCGGAACACTGAAGCTTTCTTT
.	.	TRBJ2-1	TRBV5-1	13	CASSLGTYNEQFF	TGCGCCAGCAGCTTGGGTACATACAATGAGCAGTTCTTC
.	few	TRBJ1-1	TRBV4-2	16	CASSQATTGMNTEAFF	TGTGCCAGCAGCCAGGCCACCACAGGAATGAACACTGAAGCTTTCTTT
.	.	TRBJ2-5	TRBV4-2	18	CASSQDRPPSLIQETQYF	TGTGCCAGCAGCCAAGATCGACCCCCTAGTTTAATCCAAGAGACCCAGTACTTC
.	.	TRBJ2-2	TRBV15	13	CATSRVVTGELFF	TGCGCCACCAGCAGAGTTGTTACCGGGGAGCTGTTTTTT
TRBD1	.	TRBJ2-2	TRBV7-3	16	CASSFSGQSNTGELFF	TGTGCCAGCAGCTTCTCGGGACAGTCGAACACCGGGGAGCTGTTTTTT
.	.	TRBJ2-1	TRBV7-3	13	CASSNRDNIEQFF	TGTGCCAGCAGCAACAGGGATAATATTGAGCAGTTCTTC
TRBD1	.	TRBJ1-2	TRBV7-9	17	CASSSPRSTGTVYGYTF	TGTGCCAGCAGCTCGCCACGATCGACCGGGACAGTCTATGGCTACACCTTC
TRBD1	.	TRBJ1-2	TRBV7-8	15	CASSLAFQGDYGYTF	TGCGCCAGCAGCTTAGCGTTCCAGGGGGACTATGGCTACACCTTC
TRBD1	.	TRBJ1-3	TRBV13	14	CARLTGLDGNTIYF	TGTGCCAGATTGACAGGGTTGGATGGAAACACCATATATTTT
.	.	TRBJ2-7	TRBV18	15	CASSPPQGSSYEQYF	TGTGCCAGCTCACCACCCCAGGGGAGCTCCTACGAGCAGTACTTC
TRBD1	.	TRBJ1-1	TRBV18	18	CASSPEGTGLVGNTEAFF	TGTGCCAGCTCACCGGAGGGGACAGGGCTGGTGGGGAACACTGAAGCTTTCTTT
.	.	TRBJ2-2	TRBV12-5	16	CASGLVDGRSTGELFF	TGTGCTAGTGGTTTGGTGGACGGGAGATCCACCGGGGAGCTGTTTTTT
.	.	TRBJ1-1	TRBV11-3	12	CASAVTNTEAFF	TGTGCCAGCGCCGTTACTAACACTGAAGCTTTCTTT
.	.	TRBJ2-2	TRBV6-1	14	CASNRDTLTGELFF	TGTGCCAGCAACCGGGACACCCTCACCGGGGAGCTGTTTTTT
.	.	TRBJ2-3	TRBV19	12	CASSGPTDTQYF	TGTGCCAGTAGTGGGCCCACAGATACGCAGTATTTT